Reported below is one T cell receptor (beta chain). Its antigen remains undetermined. No quality values exist for individual bases; no much larger clone is one base distant. These data belong to a study of blood T cell repertoires in COVID-19 (dated by TCRdb to the early 2020s). At the level of the whole study: Samples covering the acute and convalescent phases of COVID-19 were provided by collaborators in the United States, Italy and Spain. The material from the prospective study consisted of cDNA or gDNA derived from T cells, B-cell-depleted T cells, or PBMCs. Deeply sampled blood TCRbeta repertoires from subjects exposed to, actively infected with, or recovered from COVID-19 were included in the dataset. A freely available public database, intended as a resource for researchers studying the immune response to SARS-CoV-2, is where the repertoires were released. Samples came from the ongoing ImmuneRACE study (first 160 participants) plus 1,254 subjects from 6 global collaborators. Sample metadata almost always included a de-identified subject ID, COVID-19 status, age in years and sex. Where HLA class I and class II types were available, the types were taken from metadata supplied by the sample provider, not from assay-based typing.

In the prospective study, participants were roughly 18 to 100 years old, resided in approximately 25 geographic areas of the United States, and were enrolled through a virtual design. In the prospective study, participants were assigned to cohorts based on the clinical history participants reported in a screening survey and a study questionnaire. For ImmuneRACE Cohort 3, a participant was defined as recovered based on two consecutive negative NP/OP PCR tests, clearance by a healthcare professional, or resolution of symptoms. Mobile phlebotomists in the prospective study collected whole blood, serum and a nasopharyngeal or oropharyngeal swab from every participant. Participants in the prospective study had the option to provide additional blood draws and questionnaires over an approximately 2-month period. Before DNA extraction, blood samples from the prospective study were shipped at room temperature or frozen.

TCRbeta CDR3 regions were amplified from genomic DNA by means of the immunoSEQ Assay, a bias-controlled multiplex PCR. Per the source publication's procedure: Within the assay, amplification of reference gene primers was used to estimate how many nucleated cells each sample contained. Sequence reads were collapsed and filtered to measure the absolute abundance of every unique TCRbeta CDR3 rearrangement. Productive Simpson clonality was computed per sample as the square root of Simpson's diversity index over productive rearrangements. TCRdb limited this immuneACCESS table to in-frame rearrangements with V and J called. A share of clones is missing; checked studies link under half to unresolved V genes, and the rest is unexplained. The V and J calls and the clone size are those of that table, but D and trimming were determined from the DNA. The sample table holds some 500,000 clones, of which around nine tenths were seen once. 1.5% to 2% of the sample lies in the top ten.

From the germline V gene, CDR1 is SGHTA and CDR2 is FQGNSA. The V end loses 3 bases and the J end loses 8 bases, and a stretch of 17 bases separates them. Inclusive of the bounding cysteine and phenylalanine, the CDR3 is 15 residues long. Only CDR3 DNA is held: 45 bases, read in frame from base 1. Study-wide conclusions, independent of this receptor: Clinical and demographic metadata were provided uncurated, with the amount varying by source and participant.

This TCR was sampled from a middle-aged woman who had recovered from COVID-19. The sample consisted of PBMCs or T cells enriched from blood (not recorded which). The chain couples TRBV7-2 to TRBJ2-1; the D segment could be TRBD2, given 5 matching bases. The sequence in DNA is TGTGCCAGCAGCTTTAGTACAGTCTTTAGCGATGAGCAGTTCTTC. Translated, this gives CASSFSTVFSDEQFF.